These 7 T cell receptor beta chains came from one sample sequenced in a study of T cells in Graves' hyperthyroidism and ophthalmopathy. What was amplified from RNA transcripts were TCR beta CDR3 regions. HTBI primers were employed in a first-round RT-PCR of the TCR CDR3. TCRdb re-analysed the multiplex PCR reads in MiXCR, keeping a single row per CDR3 protein. The data hold roughly 350,000 distinct CDR3 sequences, with over 11% observed a single time. Sequenced material: blood. These receptor sequences come from a young woman with Graves' hyperthyroidism.

Notes on this clonotype: One end of the junction does not line up with germline, which may come from a read error. The chain combines TRBV3-1 with TRBJ1-4, with D uncertain. Germline CDR1 and CDR2: LGHDT and YNNKEL (reference sequence). The CDR3 is 15 residues long. Here the CDR3 reads CVSRLGSRTNEKLFF. CDR3 nucleotide sequence: TGTGTCAGCCGGCTAGGGAGTAGGACTAATGAAAAACTGTTTTTT.

Ten or more counts support this clonotype. The chain links TRBV7-2 to TRBJ2-5; D is perhaps TRBD1 (5 bases). Between the trimmed V and J ends, which lost 5 bases and 7 bases, there was a span of 23 bases. This CDR3 has 16 residues. Germline lookup yields CDR1 SGHTA and CDR2 FQGNSA. This CDR3 is CASSQLVGQSPGTQYF. The CDR3, as DNA: TGTGCCAGCAGCCAGTTAGTGGGGCAGAGCCCTGGGACCCAGTACTTC.

This clonotype was found a few times. The chain combines TRBV9 with TRBJ2-7, with 13 bases that match TRBD2. The length of the CDR3 is 18 residues. Germline V gives CDR1 SGDLS, CDR2 YYNGEE. With 0 bases clipped from V and 5 bases from J, the junction kept 11 bases outside the gene matches. The CDR3 region is CASSVETTSGRMKDEQYF. The CDR3 DNA reads as TGTGCCAGCAGCGTAGAAACGACTAGCGGGAGGATGAAGGACGAGCAGTACTTC.

The chain uses TRBV28 and TRBJ2-7; 7 nucleotides agree with TRBD1. This CDR3 spans 15 amino acids. J gave up 5 bases and V 6 bases, and 13 bases lay outside the gene matches. Germline V gene lookup returns CDR1 MDHEN and CDR2 SYDVKM. The CDR3: CASSSDRVRVDEQYF. CDR3 nucleotides: TGTGCCAGCAGCTCCGACAGGGTGCGGGTGGACGAGCAGTACTTC.

This clonotype was picked up a small number of times. The chain couples TRBV14 to TRBJ2-1, with D perhaps TRBD2 (6 bases). The germline gives CDR1 SGHDN, CDR2 FVKESK. The V end was cut by 2 bases, the J end by 10 bases, with 12 bases between. The CDR3 covers 13 residues. CDR3 in amino acids: CASSQSGGSEQFF. DNA of the CDR3: TGTGCCAGCAGCCAATCCGGAGGGTCCGAGCAGTTCTTC.

This clonotype was seen at least ten times. V gene TRBV19 combines with J gene TRBJ1-5; tentatively, D is TRBD1 (6 bases). This CDR3 has 14 amino acids. Germline V gene data show CDR1 as LNHDA and CDR2 as SQIVND (reference sequence). The germline V and J ends were trimmed by 3 bases and 3 bases, with 9 bases remaining between them. CDR3 region: CASSITGNNQPQHF. In nucleotides, the CDR3 is TGTGCCAGTAGTATCACAGGGAACAATCAGCCCCAGCATTTT.

This clonotype was detected only a few times. The chain is built from TRBV27 and TRBJ1-2; D remains ambiguous. CDR1 and CDR2 (germline): MNHEY, SMNVEV (reference sequence). The V gene lost 0 bases and the J gene lost 8 bases, with 16 bases spanning the gap. The CDR3 loop spans 15 amino acids. The CDR3: CASSLSLDNLNGYTF. CDR3 sequence (DNA): TGTGCCAGCAGTTTATCCCTCGACAACTTAAACGGCTACACCTTC.